What follows are 15 T cell receptor beta chains derived from one specimen sequenced in a study of tumor-infiltrating lymphocytes in primary liver carcinoma. Germline DNA was also extracted, and blood RNA derived from unsorted whole blood. With 500 to 650 ng total RNA as template and a constant-region primer, TCR beta cDNA was made. Libraries of TCR beta came from three nested multiplex PCR rounds with slightly modified ARM-PCR. A C-beta reverse primer was combined with TRBV1-TRBV30 forward primers in the first two PCR rounds, and each round had 9 to 10 cycles. TCRdb fed the multiplex PCR reads into MiXCR, producing one record per CDR3 protein. The sample lists about 200,000 distinct CDR3 sequences; 65% were seen once. Sequenced material: peripheral blood. Every receptor here comes from a woman in her sixties with primary liver carcinoma and hepatitis B virus infection.

Points on this clonotype: The junction differs from germline at one of its ends, possibly a read error. V is TRBV12-3 or TRBV12-4 and J is TRBJ2-1; a possible D gene is TRBD2 (5 bases). CDR3 length equals 15 residues. The DNA of the CDR3 is TGTGTCAGCAGTTCAGCGGTCATCTCCTACAATGAGCAGTTCTTC. Residues: CVSSSAVISYNEQFF.

This clonotype was detected only once. This may come from a read error, since a much larger clone is one base off. The chain carries TRBV5-4 and TRBJ2-7; D not resolved. The CDR3 consists of 14 residues. Trimming left V 0 bases short and J 3 bases short, with 10 bases between. Looked up from germline, CDR1 is SGHNT and CDR2 is YYREEE (reference sequence). The CDR3 sequence: CASSLDSSLYEQYF. For the CDR3, the DNA is TGTGCCAGCAGCTTGGACTCAAGCCTCTACGAGCAGTACTTC.

Concerning this clonotype: This may arise from a read error, as a much more abundant clone is one base away. The chain joins TRBV6-2 or TRBV6-3 to TRBJ1-1; D not resolved. V lost 6 bases and J 5 bases, leaving 16 bases between the germline ends. Germline V lookup: CDR1 MNHEY, CDR2 SVGEGT. The CDR3 sequence is 14 residues long. The CDR3 DNA reads TGTGCCAGCAGACCGCAGGAGGCAGTGACTGAAGCTTTCTTT. This gives the protein CASRPQEAVTEAFF.

Concerning this clonotype itself: Sequence at one end of the junction differs from germline and may be a read error. The rearrangement uses TRBV6-6 and TRBJ2-7; D may be TRBD2 (6 bases). CDR1 MNHNY and CDR2 SVGAGI come from the germline V gene (reference sequence). The length of the CDR3 is 13 residues. DNA for the CDR3: TGTGCCAACGTTGGAGGGTGCTCCTACAAGCAGTACTTC. Its translation is CANVGGCSYKQYF.

A few counts support this clonotype. The chain joins TRBV10-2 to TRBJ2-2, with 8 bases identical to TRBD2. Germline trimming cut 8 bases from V and 5 bases from J; bases unmatched to any gene: 10. The V gene's germline CDR1 is WSHSY and CDR2 SAAADI. This CDR3 spans 15 amino acids. The CDR3 spells CASGEAGVSTGELFF. The CDR3 DNA reads as TGCGCCAGCGGAGAAGCGGGAGTTTCGACCGGGGAGCTGTTTTTT.

Regarding this clonotype: One junction end does not reproduce the germline sequence, and a read error may be involved. The rearrangement uses TRBV5-1 and TRBJ1-2; a weak D match, TRBD1 (5 bases). The CDR3 contains 14 residues. The germline gives CDR1 SGHRS, CDR2 YFSETQ. CDR3 region: CASSLLGGDPIYTF. The CDR3 nucleotides read TGTGCCAGCAGCTTGTTGGGGGGGGACCCCATCTACACCTTC.

With respect to this clonotype: The CDR3 ends on some other residue instead of the conserved phenylalanine or tryptophan, so this is likely a read error. It is unclear where the CDR3 begins or ends on the DNA, so no DNA is shown, and the CDR3 is as TCRdb lists it. This chain connects TRBV29-1 to TRBJ2-1. The V gene's germline CDR1 is SQVTM and CDR2 ANQGSEA. The CDR3 totals 14 residues, both ends included. The CDR3 loop reads CSVDGYRTHEEQFL.

On this clonotype itself: The germline gene is not matched at one end of the junction; a read error may be the cause. The chain has TRBV11-2 and TRBJ1-5, with 8 nucleotides matching TRBD1. The CDR3 is 15 amino acids. Germline loops: CDR1 SGHAT, CDR2 FQNNGV. CDR3: CASSPGDRSNQPRYF. DNA of the CDR3: TGTGCCAGCAGCCCAGGGGACAGGAGCAATCAGCCCCGGTATTTT.

The chain uses TRBV6-5 and TRBJ2-1; tentatively, D is TRBD1 or TRBD2 (6 bases each). The germline CDR1 and CDR2 sequences are MNHEY and SVGAGI. The V end lost 4 bases, the J end lost 10 bases, and 32 bases lay between the germline ends. The CDR3 is 19 amino acids. CDR3 amino acids: CASSSVGGISKKNSGEQFF. Here the CDR3 DNA reads TGTGCCAGCAGTTCCGTAGGGGGGATCTCTAAAAAAAACTCGGGGGAGCAGTTCTTC.

This clonotype was seen repeatedly, ten times or more. The chain couples TRBV29-1 to TRBJ1-4; 8 positions agree with TRBD1. The CDR3 consists of 14 residues. Germline values: CDR1 SQVTM, CDR2 ANQGSEA. The trim removed 1 base at V and 6 bases at J, leaving 4 bases unmatched. The CDR3 bases are TGCAGCGTTGAAGGGACAGGGAAGGATGAAAAACTGTTTTTT. Translating gives CSVEGTGKDEKLFF.

Only a few counts were recorded for this clonotype. The J gene is TRBJ2-1, the V gene TRBV7-8, with unresolved D. Germline V gives CDR1 SGHVS, CDR2 FQNEAQ. V gave up 4 bases and J gave up 0 bases, with 10 bases separating them. The CDR3 runs to 15 residues. As DNA, the CDR3 is TGTGCCAGCAGCTATGACACCAACTCCTACAATGAGCAGTTCTTC. It codes for CASSYDTNSYNEQFF.

The chain couples TRBV28 to TRBJ1-1; D ambiguous. Per the germline V gene, CDR1 is MDHEN and CDR2 is SYDVKM. The CDR3 is 13 amino acids. Trimming pared 2 bases from V and 8 bases from J, leaving 12 bases between. This chain's CDR3 is CASSLQDPPEAFF. Here the CDR3 DNA reads TGTGCCAGCAGTTTACAGGACCCCCCAGAAGCTTTCTTT. Combining the CDR3 with reference TRBV28 and TRBJ1-1 gives the whole variable domain DVKVTQSSRYLVKRTGEKVFLECVQDMDHENMFWYRQDPGLGLRLIYFSYDVKMKEKGDIPEGYSVSREKKERFSLILESASTNQTSMYLCASSLQDPPEAFFGQGTRLTVV.

CDR3 DNA: TGTGCCAGCAGTGAAACATTCTGGACAGGGGGCGGAAACCAAGAGACCCAGTACTTC. It codes for CASSETFWTGGGNQETQYF. The V call is TRBV6-1, the J call TRBJ2-5; 11 bases agree with TRBD1. After removal of 2 bases from V and 0 bases from J, the junction contained 11 bases not matched to a gene. Germline CDR1 and CDR2: MNHNS and SASEGT. This CDR3 has 19 amino acids.

The table lists this clonotype with many counts. This chain uses TRBV10-2 with TRBJ2-3; 10 nucleotides line up with TRBD2. The V segment lost 4 bases and the J segment 5 bases; nucleotides outside the gene matches: 9. The CDR3 runs to 16 residues. Looked up from germline, CDR1 is WSHSY and CDR2 is SAAADI. The CDR3 DNA reads TGCGCCAGCAGTGCGGCTAGCGGGAGTCGGGGAGATACGCAGTATTTT. It is translated as CASSAASGSRGDTQYF.

This clonotype was seen only a few times. The chain couples TRBV5-1 to TRBJ1-6, with a possible D match to TRBD1 (6 bases). The CDR3 contains 15 residues. Trimming removed 0 bases from V and 9 bases from J, with 13 bases in between. CDR1 is SGHRS and CDR2 is YFSETQ in the germline V gene. The CDR3 loop reads CASSLETHRASPLHF. The CDR3 bases are TGCGCCAGCAGCTTGGAAACCCACAGGGCTTCACCCCTCCACTTT.